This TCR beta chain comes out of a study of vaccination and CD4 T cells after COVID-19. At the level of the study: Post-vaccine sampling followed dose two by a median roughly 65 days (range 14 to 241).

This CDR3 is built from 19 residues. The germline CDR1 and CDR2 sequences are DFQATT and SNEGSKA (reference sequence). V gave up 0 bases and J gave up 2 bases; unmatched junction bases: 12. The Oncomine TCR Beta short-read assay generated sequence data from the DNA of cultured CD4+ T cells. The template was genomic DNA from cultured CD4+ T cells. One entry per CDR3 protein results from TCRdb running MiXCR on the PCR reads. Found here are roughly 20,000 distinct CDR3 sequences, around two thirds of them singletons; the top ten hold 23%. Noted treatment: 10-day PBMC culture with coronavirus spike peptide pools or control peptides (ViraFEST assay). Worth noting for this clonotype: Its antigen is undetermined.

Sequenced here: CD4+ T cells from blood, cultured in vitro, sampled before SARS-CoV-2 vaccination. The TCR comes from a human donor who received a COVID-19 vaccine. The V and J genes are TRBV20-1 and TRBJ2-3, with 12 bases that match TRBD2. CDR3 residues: CSARDISLAGGPTTDTQYF. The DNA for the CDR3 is TGCAGTGCTAGAGATATATCACTAGCGGGGGGTCCTACCACAGATACGCAGTATTTT.